This T cell receptor (beta chain) was recovered during a study of cytomegalovirus exposure and HLA in healthy donors. Study at large: Earlier work reported 100 million to 130 million unique TCR beta sequences from 180 million or so T cells.

Findings of the study overall: Excluded: some indistinguishable V segments such as TRBV6-2 and TRBV6-3.

Turning to this clone: As yet, its antigen is unknown.

Primers for the PCR totalled 60 Vbeta and 13 Jbeta. As processed by the authors: In a later analysis, roughly 10 million of 60 million to 80 million unique beta chains occurred in at least two donors. Using immunoSEQ multiplex PCR, the repertoire was profiled, and TCRdb retains in-frame clones only, with some absent. V and J calls and clone size are those listed in that table; D and trimming were worked out from the DNA. The data show some 120,000 clones, more than 80% seen once. Though probably carrying unrecorded immune exposures, donors were nominally healthy at sampling. Germline lookup yields CDR1 SGHDT and CDR2 YYEEEE. CDR3 length: 19 amino acids. Trimming at V came to 2 bases and at J to 8 bases, leaving 16 bases not matched to a gene.

The clonotype originates from a male donor in good health and CMV-seronegative. The rearrangement links TRBV5-6 to TRBJ1-4, with 12 bases matching TRBD1. Specimen: PBMCs. CDR3 amino acids: CASSLLGTGQGAPGEKLFF. CDR3 in DNA: TGTGCCAGCAGCTTACTGGGCACGGGACAGGGGGCGCCTGGGGAAAAACTGTTTTTT.